This T cell receptor beta chain was identified in a study of tumor and adjacent non-tumor tissue in lung cancer. V was pared by 2 bases and J by 6 bases, with 10 bases between. From germline, CDR1 is WSHSY and CDR2 SAAADI. CDR3 length: 13 amino acids. No cell sorting was done before RNA was extracted from the tissue. More than 3 cm separated this lung sample from the edge of the tumor. Three rounds of nested PCR, following a modified ARM-PCR protocol, produced the TCRbeta library. TCRdb recomputed calls from the multiplex PCR reads with MiXCR, one row per CDR3 protein. The table shows some 80,000 distinct CDR3 sequences, with around 76% occurring only once.

This receptor was obtained from a woman between 45 and 60 years old with non-small cell lung cancer. V usage is TRBV10-2 and J usage is TRBJ1-1, with D maybe TRBD1 (5 bases). Sequencing was done on a sample of distant non-tumor lung tissue. The CDR3 here is CASSERRVSEAFF. The CDR3, as DNA: TGCGCCAGCAGTGAGCGCAGGGTTTCTGAAGCTTTCTTT.